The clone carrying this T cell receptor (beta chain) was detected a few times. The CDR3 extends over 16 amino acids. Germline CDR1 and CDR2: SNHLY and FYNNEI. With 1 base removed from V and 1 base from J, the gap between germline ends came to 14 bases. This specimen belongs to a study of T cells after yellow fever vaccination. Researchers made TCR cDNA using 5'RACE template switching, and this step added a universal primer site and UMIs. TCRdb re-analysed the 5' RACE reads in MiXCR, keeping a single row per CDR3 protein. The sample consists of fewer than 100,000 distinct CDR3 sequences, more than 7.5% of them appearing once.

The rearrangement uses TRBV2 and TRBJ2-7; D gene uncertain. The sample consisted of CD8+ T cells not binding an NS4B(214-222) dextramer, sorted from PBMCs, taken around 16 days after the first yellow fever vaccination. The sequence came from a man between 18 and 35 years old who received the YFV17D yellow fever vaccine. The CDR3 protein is CASSEEVLMVSYEQYF. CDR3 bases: TGTGCCAGCAGTGAAGAAGTTCTTATGGTATCCTACGAGCAGTACTTC.